The rows below give T cell receptor beta chains drawn from one sample of a study of T cell changes during pregnancy in multiple sclerosis. Data came from immunoSEQ multiplex PCR; TCRdb stores just in-frame clones and leaves some out. The table records tens of thousands of clones, roughly 91% of them present only once. Source: peripheral blood, taken after pregnancy. The receptors originated from a female donor in good health, enrolled as a control in a pregnancy study. Each CDR3 is given with its conserved first and last residue.

TRBV5-1	TRBJ2-5	CASSPARVGAGRETQYF
TRBV7-9	TRBJ1-4	CASSAGQDNEKLFF
TRBV4-2	TRBJ1-2	CASSPGEIDGYTF
TRBV30	TRBJ1-4	CAWSDKKQGYGEKLFF
TRBV30	TRBJ2-2	CAWKSLGAQNTGELFF
TRBV7-2	TRBJ2-1	CASSLAGGYNEQFF
TRBV19	TRBJ1-6	CASSMRQNSPLHF
TRBV30	TRBJ1-5	CAWSVTGGGNQPQHF
TRBV9	TRBJ2-3	CASSPYPGQGTDTQYF
TRBV27	TRBJ2-4	CASSLSSGGFQYF
TRBV2	TRBJ1-6	CASIALATGGNSPLHF
TRBV5-6	TRBJ1-1	CASSLIRAFKTGVNTEAFF
TRBV5-6	TRBJ2-7	CASSLLRYEQYF
TRBV30	TRBJ1-1	CAWSRNQGNTEAFF
TRBV19	TRBJ1-5	CASTSSGGPNQPQHF
TRBV11-3	TRBJ2-7	CASSLGGPGQDYEQYF
TRBV7-8	TRBJ2-2	CASSPRRGRTGELFF
TRBV4-3	TRBJ2-3	CASSHSTRGSGDTQYF
TRBV5-5	TRBJ1-2	CASSIQGPLYGYTF
TRBV7-2	TRBJ2-2	CASSLGGGSTGELFF
TRBV19	TRBJ1-1	CASSIDRGQKAFF
TRBV2	TRBJ1-4	CASIRAAEGKLFF
TRBV30	TRBJ2-1	CAWEPGGKNNEQFF
TRBV9	TRBJ1-1	CASRGEGAGGADTEAFF
TRBV5-6	TRBJ1-1	CASSPGTAVMNTEAFF
TRBV6-5	TRBJ1-2	CASSYGPSGYTF
TRBV5-1	TRBJ2-6	CASSPQGGPRSGANVLTF
TRBV6-5	TRBJ1-1	CASSRTGTTEAFF
TRBV6-5	TRBJ1-2	CASSYDEVNYGYTF
TRBV11-3	TRBJ2-2	CASSSDSGFTGELFF
TRBV9	TRBJ2-1	CASSVRQGLTNNEQFF
TRBV2	TRBJ2-5	CASSGQTGGQETQYF
TRBV9	TRBJ1-1	CASSPGTGAPKAFF
TRBV19	TRBJ1-4	CASSIGADEKLFF
TRBV19	TRBJ2-7	CASSTFGTTDSYEQYF
TRBV5-5	TRBJ2-7	CASSLGKGSAYEQYF
TRBV19	TRBJ1-5	CASSTRTGLLNQPQHF
TRBV4-1	TRBJ1-3	CASSQDGQGMGNTIYF
TRBV9	TRBJ2-1	CASSVRDIGNNEQFF
TRBV7-2	TRBJ1-1	CASSFSGSGTEAFF
TRBV5-1	TRBJ2-2	CASSLETGVAGELFF
TRBV15	TRBJ2-3	CATSREGRGERADTQYF
TRBV20-1	TRBJ2-1	CSASSDEQFF
TRBV20-1	TRBJ1-2	CSASGSGYTF
TRBV7-2	TRBJ2-3	CASSPSTDTQYF
TRBV7-9	TRBJ2-7	CASSSDREVYEQYF
TRBV5-8	TRBJ1-2	CASSQREFVGGYTF
TRBV7-2	TRBJ1-3	CASSLLGPYSTGAGNTIYF
TRBV7-2	TRBJ1-6	CASSLTGQGRNSPLHF
TRBV19	TRBJ1-6	CASRGEGRIGSPLHF
TRBV4-3	TRBJ1-3	CASSPGQSSGNTIYF
TRBV29-1	TRBJ1-2	CSVESLTVYGYTF
TRBV29-1	TRBJ2-3	CSVRGGRTDTQYF
TRBV30	TRBJ1-2	CAWSRTGRNYGYTF
TRBV30	TRBJ1-2	CAWRETGRKNYGYTF
TRBV27	TRBJ2-1	CASSLFSPQTSGGDSYNEQFF
TRBV2	TRBJ2-4	CASSGGVGDVLFQNIQYF
TRBV27	TRBJ2-7	CASSSPGLAGVPYEQYF
TRBV19	TRBJ1-2	CASSNFRGYGYTF
TRBV30	TRBJ1-2	CAWSPGTYVYGYTF